A single T cell receptor beta chain is shown here with its context. The data belong to a study of control samples from healthy donors and cancer patients. The CDR3 spans 14 residues. CDR1 is MNHEY and CDR2 is SMNVEV in the germline V gene (reference sequence). V gave up 6 bases and J gave up 2 bases, with 11 bases separating them. The data were produced by immunoSEQ multiplex PCR, yet TCRdb's version contains in-frame clones alone and is incomplete. In the table there are tens of thousands of clones, under 90% of which are singletons. This receptor was identified in a man aged 50-60 years in good health. The gene calls are TRBV27 and TRBJ2-1, with TRBD2 as a possible D gene (6 bases). Sequenced material: blood. DNA for the CDR3: TGTGCCAGCAGCCTAGCGCCTACCTACAATGAGCAGTTCTTC. Translation gives CASSLAPTYNEQFF.